Below are 6 T cell receptor beta chains sequenced from a single sample in a study of human T cells and chemical hapten exposure (dated by TCRdb to 2020 to 2023). Preparation of the library involved RACE. Sequencing was carried out with a NextSeq 500. Using fastp trimming at Q25 and MiXCR clonotype assembly, TCRdb reanalyzed the public sequencing data and kept in-frame beta chains. For every CDR3 protein sequence, its rows merge into one entry that carries the most common genes and DNA. Here the sample has roughly 380,000 distinct CDR3 sequences; more than 4.5% occur a single time. The top ten hold 2.5% to 3% of the sample. The time point label corresponds to: pre-sensitization, week 0. Per the publication, the treatment or condition label means: therapeutic diphenylcyclopropenone sensitization with weekly scalp DPC. The material sequenced was whole blood, taken in connection with sensitization to the hapten diphenylcyclopropenone (DPC). The source of these receptors is a woman in her fifties or sixties with alopecia areata. Some clones in this sample may be carry-over from other donors' samples.

This clonotype has ten or more counts. The chain carries TRBV7-9 and TRBJ2-3; D uncertain. V gave up 7 bases and J gave up 3 bases, with 26 bases separating them. Germline CDR1 reads SEHNR; CDR2 reads FQNEAQ (reference sequence). The CDR3 extends over 18 amino acids. For the CDR3, the DNA is TGTGCCAGCATCCCGAAAACGGGCCCCGCGAGTTGGACAGATACGCAGTATTTT. It translates to CASIPKTGPASWTDTQYF. Combining the CDR3 with reference TRBV7-9 and TRBJ2-3 gives the whole variable domain DTGVSQNPRHKITKRGQNVTFRCDPISEHNRLYWYRQTLGQGPEFLTYFQNEAQLEKSRLLSDRFSAERPKGSFSTLEIQRTEQGDSAMYLCASIPKTGPASWTDTQYFGPGTRLTVL.

In this sample, this clonotype turned up many times. This chain connects TRBV6-5 to TRBJ1-5; no clear D. The CDR3 spans 16 residues. V was cut by 4 bases and J by 1 base, with 14 bases left in between. The germline V gene encodes CDR1 MNHEY and CDR2 SVGAGI. CDR3 nucleotide sequence: TGTGCCAGCAGTTTGCTCGGCCCAGTCAGCAATCAGCCCCAGCATTTT. It encodes CASSLLGPVSNQPQHF.

This clonotype has ten or more counts. The chain couples TRBV12-3 or TRBV12-4 to TRBJ1-1, with TRBD1 identical over 8 bases. The CDR3 is made up of 14 amino acids. V gave up 6 bases and J gave up 5 bases; unmatched junction bases: 8. DNA of the CDR3: TGTGCCAGCAGGCCTACAGGGGGGTGGACTGAAGCTTTCTTT. Encoded protein: CASRPTGGWTEAFF.

This clonotype was counted many times. This sequence joins TRBV29-1 and TRBJ2-1, with 8 bases lining up with TRBD1. Germline V gene lookup returns CDR1 SQVTM and CDR2 ANQGSEA. Trimming cost V 6 bases and J 0 bases; bases outside gene matches: 4. This CDR3 is built from 14 residues. The CDR3, as DNA: TGCAGCGTCCGGGACAGGAGCTCCTACAATGAGCAGTTCTTC. It translates to CSVRDRSSYNEQFF.

This clonotype was counted at least ten times. The V call is TRBV29-1, the J call TRBJ2-7; TRBD2 aligns across 13 bases. V lost 6 bases, J lost 10 bases, and 3 bases stayed unmatched. The CDR3 runs 11 residues. Germline CDR1 is SQVTM and CDR2 is ANQGSEA. DNA for the CDR3: TGCAGCGTGAAGGGACTAGCGGGACAGTACTTC. It specifies CSVKGLAGQYF.

The rearrangement joins TRBV27 to TRBJ2-4; D is uncertain. CDR1 and CDR2 (germline): MNHEY, SMNVEV (reference sequence). The CDR3 spans 12 residues. Trimming left V 0 bases short and J 6 bases short, with 3 bases between. Here the CDR3 DNA reads TGTGCCAGCAGTTTATCCGGAAACATTCAGTACTTC. This encodes CASSLSGNIQYF.